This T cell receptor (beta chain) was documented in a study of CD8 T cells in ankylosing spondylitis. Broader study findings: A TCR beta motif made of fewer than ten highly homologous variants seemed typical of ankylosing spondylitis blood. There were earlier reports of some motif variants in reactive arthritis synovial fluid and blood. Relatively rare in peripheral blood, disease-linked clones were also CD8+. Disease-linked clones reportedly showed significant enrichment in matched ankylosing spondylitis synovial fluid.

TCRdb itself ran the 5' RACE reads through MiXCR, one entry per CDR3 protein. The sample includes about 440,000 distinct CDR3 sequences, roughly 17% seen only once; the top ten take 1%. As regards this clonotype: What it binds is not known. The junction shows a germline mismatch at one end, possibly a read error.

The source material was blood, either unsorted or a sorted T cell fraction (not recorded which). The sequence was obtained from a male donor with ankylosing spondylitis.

The CDR3 DNA reads TGTGCCACCAGCAAGGCAGGGTCGGCCGGGGAGCTGTTTTTT. It specifies CATSKAGSAGELFF. The V call is TRBV7-9, the J call TRBJ2-2, with D perhaps matching TRBD1 (5 bases). The CDR3 loop spans 14 amino acids. Germline lookup yields CDR1 SEHNR and CDR2 FQNEAQ (reference sequence).